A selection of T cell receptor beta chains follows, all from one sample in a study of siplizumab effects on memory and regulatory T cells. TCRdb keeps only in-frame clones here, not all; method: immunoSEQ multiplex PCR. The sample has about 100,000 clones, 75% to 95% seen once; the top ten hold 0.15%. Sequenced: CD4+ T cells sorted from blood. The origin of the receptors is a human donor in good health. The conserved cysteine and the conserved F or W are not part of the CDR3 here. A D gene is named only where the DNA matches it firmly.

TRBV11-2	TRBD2	ASSQLGTGGLDEQF
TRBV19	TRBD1	ASSIVGDRGSYSNQPQH
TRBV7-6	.	ASSPTRLETQY
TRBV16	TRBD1	ASSQSRTGNQPQH
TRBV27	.	ASSPLGVYEQY
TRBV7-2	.	ASSSEGSASSPLH
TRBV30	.	AWSVLGGLNSPLH
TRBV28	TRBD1	ASTPGEGAGGYT
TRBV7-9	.	ASSLAGGNIQY
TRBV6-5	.	ASSYDGYNEQF
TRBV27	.	ASSFRGSRTDTQY
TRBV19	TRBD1	ASSMDRNYGYT
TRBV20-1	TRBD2	SALLADTQY
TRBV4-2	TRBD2	ASSPKTSGGSYEQY
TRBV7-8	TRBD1	ASSLAGWTGTYEQY
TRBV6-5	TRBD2	ASSYSTSGTYEQY
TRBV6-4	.	ASSGRASPGGYT
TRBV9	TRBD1	ASSGTGANTGELF
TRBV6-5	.	ASKQYTGELF
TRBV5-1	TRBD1	ASSTWTGPNTEAF
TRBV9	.	ASSVGRASTDTQY
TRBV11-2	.	ASSLARNTEAF
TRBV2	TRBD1	ASSYRTGVFEQF
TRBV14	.	ASSQTRYEQY
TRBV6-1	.	ASSEADLREDTQY
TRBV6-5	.	ASSYSVHQPQH
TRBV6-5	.	ASSYAGGGFTDTQY
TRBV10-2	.	ASSGPAGDNYGYT
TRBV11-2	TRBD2	ASSLVLAGEETQY
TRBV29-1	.	SVGGSTNTGELF
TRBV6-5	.	ASRAGTANTEAF
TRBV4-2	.	ASSQGSLSGANVLT
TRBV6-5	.	ASSPQGYNSPLH
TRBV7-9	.	ASSPVGGLETQY
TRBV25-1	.	ASHPLTEAF
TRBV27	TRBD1	ASSWTGGGRNGYT
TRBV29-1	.	SANEGYGYT
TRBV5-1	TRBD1	ASSPGQGKTEAF
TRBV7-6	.	ASSLAEGGEQY
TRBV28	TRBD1	ASSLWDRGPYEQY
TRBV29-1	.	SVGEKGVLNSPLH
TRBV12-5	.	ASGSGTGLDTEAF
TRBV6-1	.	ASSLQVFGNQPQH
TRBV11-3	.	ASSLARNTGELF
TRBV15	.	ATSRTGTAYNEQF
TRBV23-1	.	ASSHGERGPKH
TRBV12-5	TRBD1	ASGLGLDRGQSGNTIY
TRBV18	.	ASSPTLRDGISYEQY
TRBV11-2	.	ASSSQGVGEKLF
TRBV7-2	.	ASSYFAEGGPDTQY
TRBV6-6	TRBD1	ASSAGGNHNEQF
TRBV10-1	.	AISPILAESSYNEQF
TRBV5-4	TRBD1	ASSPTGQVYGYT
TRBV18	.	ASSPADSNQPQH
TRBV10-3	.	AISESVEKLF
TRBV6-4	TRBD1	ASSRDRATEAF
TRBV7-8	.	ASSGTWSEQF
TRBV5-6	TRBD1	ASSSGTGGHGGELF
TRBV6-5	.	ASSYSRGWSYGYT